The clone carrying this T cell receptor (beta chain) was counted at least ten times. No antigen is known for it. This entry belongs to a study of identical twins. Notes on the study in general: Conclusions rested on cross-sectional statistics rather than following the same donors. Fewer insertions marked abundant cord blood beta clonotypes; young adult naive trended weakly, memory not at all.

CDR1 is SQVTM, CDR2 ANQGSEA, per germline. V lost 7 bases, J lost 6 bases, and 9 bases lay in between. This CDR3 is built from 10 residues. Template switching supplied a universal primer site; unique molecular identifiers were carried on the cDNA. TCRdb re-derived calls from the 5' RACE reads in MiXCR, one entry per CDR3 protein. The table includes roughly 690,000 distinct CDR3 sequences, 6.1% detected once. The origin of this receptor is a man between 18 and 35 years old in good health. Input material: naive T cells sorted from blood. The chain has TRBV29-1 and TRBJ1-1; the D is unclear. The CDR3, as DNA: TGCAGCGCCCAGAGGGCTGAAGCTTTCTTT. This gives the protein CSAQRAEAFF.